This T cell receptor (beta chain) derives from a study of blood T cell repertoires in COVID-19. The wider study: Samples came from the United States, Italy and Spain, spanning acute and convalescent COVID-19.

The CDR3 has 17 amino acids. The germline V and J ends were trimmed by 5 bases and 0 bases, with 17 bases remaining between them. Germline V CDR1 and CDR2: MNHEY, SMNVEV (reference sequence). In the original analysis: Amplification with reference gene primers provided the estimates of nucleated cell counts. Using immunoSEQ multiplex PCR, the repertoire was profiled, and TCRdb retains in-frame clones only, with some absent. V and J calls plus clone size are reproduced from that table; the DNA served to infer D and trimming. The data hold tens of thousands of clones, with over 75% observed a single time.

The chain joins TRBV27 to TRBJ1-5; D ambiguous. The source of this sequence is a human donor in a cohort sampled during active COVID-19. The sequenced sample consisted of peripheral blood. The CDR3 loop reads CASSPRPGSYSNQPQHF. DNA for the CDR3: TGTGCCAGCAGTCCCCGCCCCGGGAGTTATAGCAATCAGCCCCAGCATTTT.